A single sample is the source of the 24 T cell receptor beta chains below, sequenced in a study of cytomegalovirus exposure and HLA in healthy donors. Both 60 Vbeta primers and 13 Jbeta primers went into the PCR. The method was immunoSEQ multiplex PCR; TCRdb's version includes in-frame clones alone and lacks a portion of them. Of approximately 130,000 clones listed, roughly 85% were seen once; the top ten hold roughly 1.2%. Material for sequencing was PBMCs. The receptors come from a boy younger than 18 in good health and CMV-seronegative.

This clone was observed a few times. This CDR3 reads CASSRASGTDTQYF. The DNA for the CDR3 is TGCGCCAGCAGCCGGGCTAGCGGCACAGATACGCAGTATTTT. This sequence joins TRBV4-1 and TRBJ2-3; weak D call: TRBD2 (6 bases). This CDR3 has 14 amino acids. Germline CDR1 reads MGHRA; CDR2 reads YSYEKL. Between the trimmed V and J ends, which lost 4 bases and 1 base, there was a span of 9 bases.

The J gene is TRBJ2-5, the V gene TRBV10-3; 7 positions match TRBD1. This CDR3 is built from 16 residues. J lost 4 bases, V lost 3 bases, and 11 bases had no gene match. Germline CDR1 reads ENHRY; CDR2 reads SYGVKD. The CDR3 sequence: CAISDGGRGRTETQYF. The CDR3 nucleotides are TGTGCCATCAGTGACGGTGGAAGGGGGCGCACAGAGACCCAGTACTTC.

J is TRBJ1-2 and V is TRBV29-1; 7 nucleotides align to TRBD1. CDR1 is SQVTM, CDR2 ANQGSEA, per germline. The CDR3 consists of 13 residues. After removal of 3 bases from V and 2 bases from J, the junction contained 3 bases not matched to a gene. DNA of the CDR3: TGCAGCGTTGAGAGGGGGCAGAACTATGGCTACACCTTC. This codes for CSVERGQNYGYTF.

The V call is TRBV27, the J call TRBJ1-5; TRBD1 agrees at 10 bases. With V trimmed by 6 bases and J by 2 bases, 10 bases remained unmatched. CDR1 and CDR2 (germline): MNHEY, SMNVEV (reference sequence). The CDR3 totals 17 residues. The CDR3 DNA follows: TGTGCCAGCAGAACCGGGACAGGGGATATGGGCAATCAGCCCCAGCATTTT. Its protein product is CASRTGTGDMGNQPQHF.

The chain links TRBV5-1 to TRBJ1-1; no firm D call. The germline V and J ends were trimmed by 7 bases and 2 bases, with 15 bases remaining between them. The germline gives CDR1 SGHRS, CDR2 YFSETQ. The CDR3 is 14 amino acids. The CDR3 spells CASAPRIGNTEAFF. CDR3 coding DNA: TGCGCCAGCGCCCCGCGGATAGGAAACACTGAAGCTTTCTTT.

In this sample, this clone turned up once. This chain uses TRBV18 with TRBJ1-3; 7 bases align to TRBD1. The germline V gene has CDR1 KGHSH and CDR2 LQKENI. With V trimmed by 3 bases and J by 5 bases, 13 bases remained unmatched. The CDR3 contains 17 residues. The CDR3, as DNA: TGTGCCAGCTCACCGGTGGACAGGCTTTATCTGCGAAACACCATATATTTT. It specifies CASSPVDRLYLRNTIYF. Drawing the rest from reference TRBV18 and TRBJ1-3, the complete variable domain is NAGVMQNPRHLVRRRGQEARLRCSPMKGHSHVYWYRQLPEEGLKFMVYLQKENIIDESGMPKERFSAEFPKEGPSILRIQQVVRGDSAAYFCASSPVDRLYLRNTIYFGEGSWLTVV.

This chain connects TRBV7-2 to TRBJ2-2; the match to TRBD2 covers 12 bases. Trimming at V came to 4 bases and at J to 4 bases, leaving 4 bases not matched to a gene. This CDR3 has 16 amino acids. Germline V CDR1 and CDR2: SGHTA, FQGNSA. The CDR3 bases are TGTGCCAGCAGCTCCGCTAGCGGGAGGGCCACCGGGGAGCTGTTTTTT. Protein: CASSSASGRATGELFF.

The gene calls are TRBV28 and TRBJ1-1, with TRBD1 matching 8 bases. Germline V gives CDR1 MDHEN, CDR2 SYDVKM. This CDR3 spans 14 amino acids. V trimming: 6 bases; J trimming: 7 bases; junction bases outside the gene matches: 10. Written as DNA, the CDR3 is TGTGCCAGCAGAAATCTCAGGGGGCAAGGTGAAGCTTTCTTT. Translated, it gives CASRNLRGQGEAFF.

This clone was observed a few times. The rearrangement links TRBV6-5 to TRBJ1-5, with 8 bases fitting TRBD1. Germline-derived CDR1 and CDR2 are MNHEY and SVGAGI. This CDR3 is built from 12 residues. V gave up 6 bases and J gave up 7 bases; unmatched junction bases: 2. The CDR3 reads CASRDRGQPQHF. The CDR3 DNA follows: TGTGCCAGCAGAGACAGGGGACAGCCCCAGCATTTT.

The rearrangement uses TRBV5-6 and TRBJ2-5, with a tentative D call TRBD2 (6 bases). Per the germline V gene, CDR1 is SGHDT and CDR2 is YYEEEE. V lost 4 bases and J lost 5, with 21 bases in between. This CDR3 comprises 16 residues. The CDR3 nucleotides read TGTGCCAGCAGCCTAAGCGGGCACCAGACCGGCGAGACCCAGTACTTC. It translates to CASSLSGHQTGETQYF.

The chain carries TRBV4-2 and TRBJ2-7, with 7 bases identical to TRBD2. The junction had 10 bases not matched to a gene; V was cut back by 4 bases and J by 4 bases. CDR3 size: 15 residues. CDR1 is LGHNA and CDR2 is YNFKEQ in the germline V gene. The chain's CDR3 is CASSLRGSGGYEQYF. The CDR3, as DNA: TGTGCCAGCAGCCTACGCGGGAGTGGTGGGTACGAGCAGTACTTC.

As for this clone: The same CDR3 is also encoded by other DNA sequences in this sample. This chain connects TRBV7-2 to TRBJ2-1; 11 bases are shared with TRBD2. The V segment lost 1 base and the J segment 1 base; nucleotides outside the gene matches: 3. The CDR3 has 17 residues. The germline V gene encodes CDR1 SGHTA and CDR2 FQGNSA. The CDR3 protein is CASSLGLAGGSYNEQFF. In nucleotides, the CDR3 is TGTGCCAGCAGCTTAGGTCTAGCGGGAGGATCCTACAATGAGCAGTTCTTC. Full variable domain (rest looked up from reference TRBV7-2 and TRBJ2-1): GAGVSQSPSNKVTEKGKDVELRCDPISGHTALYWYRQSLGQGLEFLIYFQGNSAPDKSGLPSDRFSAERTGGSVSTLTIQRTQQEDSAVYLCASSLGLAGGSYNEQFFGPGTRLTVL.

This clone was found once. The chain joins TRBV27 to TRBJ2-7; 7 nucleotides match TRBD1. The CDR3 is 15 residues long. CDR1 and CDR2 (germline): MNHEY, SMNVEV (reference sequence). The J segment lost 3 bases and the V segment lost 5 bases, leaving 10 bases of the junction unmatched. The CDR3 loop is CASSAPGTDLYEQYF. The CDR3, as DNA: TGTGCCAGCAGTGCCCCCGGGACAGATCTCTACGAGCAGTACTTC.

To note about this clone: This sample also contains other DNA sequences that code for the same CDR3. The rearrangement links TRBV5-1 to TRBJ2-7; D is perhaps TRBD2 (5 bases). The CDR3 is made up of 14 amino acids. Germline V gene lookup returns CDR1 SGHRS and CDR2 YFSETQ. V lost 2 bases and J 1 base, leaving 10 bases between the germline ends. CDR3 protein: CASSLTSGSYEQYF. As DNA, the CDR3 is TGCGCCAGCAGCTTAACTAGTGGATCCTACGAGCAGTACTTC.

The rearrangement joins TRBV5-4 to TRBJ1-2; no clear D. Germline V gene sequence: CDR1 SGHNT, CDR2 YYREEE (reference sequence). CDR3 length: 15 amino acids. The V and J ends lost 0 bases and 4 bases respectively, with 13 bases between them. The CDR3 is CASSLGAGELYGYTF. DNA for the CDR3: TGTGCCAGCAGCTTGGGGGCAGGCGAGCTCTATGGCTACACCTTC.

V gene TRBV6-5 combines with J gene TRBJ2-1; the match to TRBD2 covers 7 bases. The germline gives CDR1 MNHEY, CDR2 SVGAGI. V lost 6 bases, J lost 4 bases, and 9 bases stayed unmatched. The CDR3 loop spans 15 amino acids. The CDR3 bases are TGTGCCAGCAGACAAGCGGGGCTCTTGTACAATGAGCAGTTCTTC. Protein product: CASRQAGLLYNEQFF.

The J gene is TRBJ2-7, the V gene TRBV18; TRBD2 agrees at 10 bases. The CDR3 extends over 15 amino acids. After removal of 3 bases from V and 2 bases from J, the junction contained 4 bases not matched to a gene. Germline CDR1 reads KGHSH; CDR2 reads LQKENI. Written as DNA, the CDR3 is TGTGCCAGCTCACCGGGACTAGCGCCTACCTACGAGCAGTACTTC. It translates to CASSPGLAPTYEQYF.

The chain is built from TRBV9 and TRBJ2-3, with 10 nucleotides matching TRBD2. Germline CDR1 and CDR2: SGDLS and YYNGEE. The junction had 7 bases not matched to a gene; V was cut back by 3 bases and J by 6 bases. This CDR3 region has 15 residues. The CDR3 DNA reads TGTGCCAGCAGCGGAAGCGGGAGGGCGTTTGATACGCAGTATTTT. Its translation is CASSGSGRAFDTQYF.

This clone was recorded once. CDR3 amino acids: CASSPQTSGSPASSYEQYF. Here the CDR3 DNA reads TGCGCCAGCAGCCCCCAGACTAGCGGGAGTCCCGCCAGCTCCTACGAGCAGTACTTC. The chain is built from TRBV4-1 and TRBJ2-7, with 12 bases aligning to TRBD2. The CDR3 loop spans 19 amino acids. V lost 4 bases, J lost 0 bases, and 13 bases stayed unmatched. Germline CDR1 is MGHRA and CDR2 is YSYEKL.

The rearrangement joins TRBV13 to TRBJ2-3; 11 bases align to TRBD2. The CDR3 totals 16 residues. V dropped 5 bases and J dropped 3; count of bases not matched to a gene: 7. Germline V gene data show CDR1 as PRHDT and CDR2 as FYEKMQ (reference sequence). CDR3 DNA: TGTGCCAGCAGCGCCCGACTAGCGGGGTGGACAGATACGCAGTATTTT. It is translated as CASSARLAGWTDTQYF. Supplemented by reference TRBV13 and TRBJ2-3, the full variable domain reads AAGVIQSPRHLIKEKRETATLKCYPIPRHDTVYWYQQGPGQDPQFLISFYEKMQSDKGSIPDRFSAQQFSDYHSELNMSSLELGDSALYFCASSARLAGWTDTQYFGPGTRLTVL.

The chain recombines TRBV6-5 with TRBJ1-1; D is unclear. Germline V gene data show CDR1 as MNHEY and CDR2 as SVGAGI. Deletions cut 0 bases from V and 4 bases from J, with 12 bases between. This CDR3 comprises 15 residues. Written as DNA, the CDR3 is TGTGCCAGCAGTTACTCTGTAGACCGAGGCACTGAAGCTTTCTTT. Encoded protein: CASSYSVDRGTEAFF.

This clone has a single count. The chain uses TRBV29-1 and TRBJ1-1; D gene ambiguous. CDR1 is SQVTM and CDR2 is ANQGSEA in the germline V gene. The CDR3 covers 13 residues. The germline V and J ends were trimmed by 4 bases and 2 bases, with 11 bases remaining between them. The CDR3, as DNA: TGCAGCGTTGTCGAGAGATTCAACACTGAAGCTTTCTTT. This codes for CSVVERFNTEAFF.

The chain joins TRBV4-2 to TRBJ2-2, with 9 positions matching TRBD2. Looked up from germline, CDR1 is LGHNA and CDR2 is YNFKEQ. The length of the CDR3 is 18 residues. The junction had 9 bases not matched to a gene; V was cut back by 0 bases and J by 4 bases. This chain's CDR3 is CASSQEAGGGGGTGELFF. In DNA form, the CDR3 reads TGTGCCAGCAGCCAAGAGGCGGGAGGGGGCGGAGGCACCGGGGAGCTGTTTTTT.

The CDR3 sequence is CASSQANTGEQFF. CDR3 in DNA: TGCGCCAGCAGCCAAGCCAACACGGGTGAGCAGTTCTTC. The chain couples TRBV4-1 to TRBJ2-1; D unclear. The CDR3 extends over 13 amino acids. Germline V CDR1 and CDR2: MGHRA, YSYEKL. The V gene lost 1 base and the J gene lost 9 bases, with 10 bases spanning the gap.